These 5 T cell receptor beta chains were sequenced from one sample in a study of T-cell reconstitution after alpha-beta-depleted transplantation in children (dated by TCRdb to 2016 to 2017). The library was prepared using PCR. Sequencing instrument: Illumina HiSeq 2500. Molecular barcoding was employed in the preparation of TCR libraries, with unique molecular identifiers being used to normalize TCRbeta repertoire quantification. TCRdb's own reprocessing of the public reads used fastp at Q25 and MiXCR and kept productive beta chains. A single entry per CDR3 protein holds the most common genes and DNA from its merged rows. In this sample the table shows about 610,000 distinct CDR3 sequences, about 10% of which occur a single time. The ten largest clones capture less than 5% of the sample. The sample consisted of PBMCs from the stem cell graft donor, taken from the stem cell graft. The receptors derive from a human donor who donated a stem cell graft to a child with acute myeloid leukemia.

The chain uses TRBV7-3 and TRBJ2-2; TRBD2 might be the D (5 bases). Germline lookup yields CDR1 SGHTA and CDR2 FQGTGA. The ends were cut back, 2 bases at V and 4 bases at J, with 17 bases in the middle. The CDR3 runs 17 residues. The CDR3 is CASSLFGPITSTGELFF. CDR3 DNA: TGTGCCAGCAGCTTATTTGGTCCCATTACTAGCACCGGGGAGCTGTTTTTT.

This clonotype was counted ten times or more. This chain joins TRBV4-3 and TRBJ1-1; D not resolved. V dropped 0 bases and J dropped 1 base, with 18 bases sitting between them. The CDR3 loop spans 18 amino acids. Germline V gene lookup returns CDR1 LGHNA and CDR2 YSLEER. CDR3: CASSQDRAGVVPNTEAFF. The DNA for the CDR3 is TGCGCCAGCAGCCAAGATCGAGCTGGGGTGGTGCCGAACACTGAAGCTTTCTTT.

The CDR3 region is CASSLEYKSEKLFF. CDR3 nucleotides: TGTGCCAGCAGTTTAGAATACAAAAGCGAAAAACTGTTTTTT. The chain recombines TRBV12-3 or TRBV12-4 with TRBJ1-4; no clear D gene. V was shortened by 1 base and J by 8 bases, with 11 bases between the two germline ends. CDR3 length: 14 amino acids.

CDR3 sequence reads: CASSLSINYGYTF. DNA of the CDR3: TGTGCCAGCAGTTTATCTATTAACTATGGCTACACCTTC. The V gene is TRBV12-3 or TRBV12-4, the J gene TRBJ1-2; the D is unclear. The CDR3 extends over 13 amino acids. V gave up 2 bases and J gave up 1 base, with 5 bases separating them.

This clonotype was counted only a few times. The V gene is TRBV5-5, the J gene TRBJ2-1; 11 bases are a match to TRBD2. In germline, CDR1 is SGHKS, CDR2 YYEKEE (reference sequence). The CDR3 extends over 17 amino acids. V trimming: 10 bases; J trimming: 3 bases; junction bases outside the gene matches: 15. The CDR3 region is CAGGHLFLAGGYNEQFF. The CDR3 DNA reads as TGTGCCGGCGGTCACCTCTTCCTAGCGGGAGGCTACAATGAGCAGTTCTTC.